This TCR beta chain is drawn from a study of CD8+CD57+ T cells in acquired aplastic anemia. Study-level findings and limits: Found in both controls and patients were twenty-nine CD8+ CDR3 sequences. Any difference that existed in CD8+ Simpson's diversity between patients and controls was not significant.

TCR beta VDJ and CDR3 profiling used genomic DNA as template. TCRdb used MiXCR to reprocess the reads, holding one entry per CDR3 protein. In the table there are 170,000 or so distinct CDR3 sequences, around 63% of which are singletons. Patients selected for sequencing had displayed CD8+CD57+ cell expansion by flow cytometry. About this clonotype: Antigen unknown.

CDR1 is SGHAT, CDR2 FQNNGV, per germline. V gave up 6 bases and J gave up 8 bases, with 8 bases separating them. This CDR3 spans 12 amino acids. This TCR was sampled from a human donor with aplastic anemia. The genes are TRBV11-2 and TRBJ1-6; D is ambiguous. Sequencing input: sorted CD4+, CD8+, or CD8+CD57+ T cells (not recorded which) from PBMCs. The CDR3 sequence: CASRLADSPLHF. In DNA, the CDR3 is TGTGCCAGCAGACTCGCGGATTCACCCCTCCACTTT.